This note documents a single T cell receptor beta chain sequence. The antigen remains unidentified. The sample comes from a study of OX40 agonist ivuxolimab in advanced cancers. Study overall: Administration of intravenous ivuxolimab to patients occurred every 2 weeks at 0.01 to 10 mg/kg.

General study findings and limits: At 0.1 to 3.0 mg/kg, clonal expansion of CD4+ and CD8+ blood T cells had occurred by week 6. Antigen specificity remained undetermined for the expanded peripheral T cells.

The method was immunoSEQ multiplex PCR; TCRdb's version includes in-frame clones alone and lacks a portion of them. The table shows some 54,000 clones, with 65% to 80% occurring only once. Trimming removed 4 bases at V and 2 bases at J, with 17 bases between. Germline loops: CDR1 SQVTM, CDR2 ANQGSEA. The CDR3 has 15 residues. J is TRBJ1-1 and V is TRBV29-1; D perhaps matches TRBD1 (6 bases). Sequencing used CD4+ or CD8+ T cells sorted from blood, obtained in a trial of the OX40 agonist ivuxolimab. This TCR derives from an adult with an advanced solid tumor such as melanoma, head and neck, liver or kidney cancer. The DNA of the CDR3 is TGCAGCGTTGGAACACAGGGTAGCGTAAACACTGAAGCTTTCTTT. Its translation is CSVGTQGSVNTEAFF.